The 6 T cell receptor beta chains listed next were all sequenced from one sample in a study of control samples from healthy donors and cancer patients. Repertoires were generated with immunoSEQ multiplex PCR, while TCRdb's copy carries only in-frame clones and drops some. The data hold under 300,000 clones, with more than 65% observed a single time. The specimen was PBMCs. The receptors come from an older woman with lung cancer.

V gene TRBV5-6 combines with J gene TRBJ1-4; the D gene is possibly TRBD1 (5 bases). CDR1 is SGHDT, CDR2 YYEEEE, per germline. The germline V and J ends were trimmed by 1 base and 7 bases, with 11 bases remaining between them. CDR3 size: 14 residues. The CDR3, as DNA: TGTGCCAGCAGCTTGAGGGACGGCGGTGAAAAACTGTTTTTT. Encoded protein: CASSLRDGGEKLFF.

This clone was recorded once. The rearrangement uses TRBV10-2 and TRBJ2-1, with a possible D match to TRBD2 (6 bases). The V end lost 6 bases, the J end lost 0 bases, and 6 bases lay between the germline ends. Per germline, CDR1 WSHSY and CDR2 SAAADI. This CDR3 is built from 13 residues. DNA of the CDR3: TGCGCCAGCAGAGCGGGCTCCTACAATGAGCAGTTCTTC. Translated: CASRAGSYNEQFF.

CDR3 loop: CASHRDRTYEQYF. CDR3 bases: TGTGCCAGCCACCGGGACAGGACCTACGAGCAGTACTTC. The chain combines TRBV6-5 with TRBJ2-7, with 8 bases that match TRBD1. In germline, CDR1 is MNHEY, CDR2 SVGAGI. Trimming took 8 bases from V and 2 from J; bases not matched to a gene: 5. This CDR3 contains 13 residues.

The J gene is TRBJ2-7, the V gene TRBV27, with 8 bases aligning to TRBD1. Germline trimming cut 3 bases from V and 3 bases from J; bases unmatched to any gene: 1. Germline V CDR1 and CDR2: MNHEY, SMNVEV (reference sequence). The CDR3 extends over 13 amino acids. CDR3 nucleotides: TGTGCCAGCAGTTTCACAGGGGGCTACGAGCAGTACTTC. It yields the protein CASSFTGGYEQYF.

This rearrangement joins TRBV28 to TRBJ1-6, with D hard to call. The CDR3 extends over 12 amino acids. The V gene lost 5 bases and the J gene lost 10 bases, with 9 bases spanning the gap. Per germline, CDR1 MDHEN and CDR2 SYDVKM. The DNA of the CDR3 is TGTGCCAGCAGTACCCCGGCCTCACCCCTCCACTTT. This encodes CASSTPASPLHF. Full variable domain (rest looked up from reference TRBV28 and TRBJ1-6): DVKVTQSSRYLVKRTGEKVFLECVQDMDHENMFWYRQDPGLGLRLIYFSYDVKMKEKGDIPEGYSVSREKKERFSLILESASTNQTSMYLCASSTPASPLHFGNGTRLTVT.

This clone was counted only a few times. CDR3 in amino acids: CASSKTEAGGYTF. The CDR3, as DNA: TGTGCCAGCAGCAAGACTGAGGCGGGCGGCTACACCTTC. V gene TRBV14 combines with J gene TRBJ1-2; D uncertain. The CDR3 covers 13 residues. Germline V gene lookup returns CDR1 SGHDN and CDR2 FVKESK. The V end lost 5 bases, the J end lost 8 bases, and 15 bases lay between the germline ends.